What follows describes a single TCR beta chain. What it binds is unknown. The sample contains more than one DNA sequence encoding this CDR3. The data are from a study of T cell responses to AZD1222 COVID-19 vaccine. Overall study findings and caveats: Baseline seropositivity occurred in only 5 to 7 AZD1222 recipients. Spike-specific TCR repertoires showed rising breadth and depth after two AZD1222 doses.

TCRdb's copy holds only in-frame clones and misses some; the assay was immunoSEQ multiplex PCR. The sample includes tens of thousands of clones, over 85% of them seen just once. The CDR3 has 11 amino acids. The V end lost 4 bases, the J end lost 5 bases, and 6 bases lay between the germline ends. Per germline, CDR1 SGHRS and CDR2 YFSETQ. The sequence was obtained from an adult in good health. Material: peripheral blood, obtained on day 0 of AZD1222 vaccination. V and J are TRBV5-1 and TRBJ1-2, with D unresolved. The CDR3 spells CASSEGYGYTF. The DNA of the CDR3 is TGCGCCAGCAGCGAAGGATATGGCTACACCTTC. The full variable domain, in which reference TRBV5-1 and TRBJ1-2 provide the parts outside the CDR3, is KAGVTQTPRYLIKTRGQQVTLSCSPISGHRSVSWYQQTPGQGLQFLFEYFSETQRNKGNFPGRFSGRQFSNSRSEMNVSTLELGDSALYLCASSEGYGYTFGSGTRLTVV.